This T cell receptor (beta chain) emerged from a study of control samples from healthy donors and cancer patients. The V gene lost 4 bases and the J gene lost 3 bases, with 16 bases spanning the gap. Germline V gene lookup returns CDR1 SGHRS and CDR2 YFSETQ. The CDR3 covers 15 residues. TCRdb's copy holds only in-frame clones and misses some; the assay was immunoSEQ multiplex PCR. The profile shows roughly 130,000 clones, roughly 92% of them singletons. This sequence was found in a man younger than 40 in good health. The chain uses TRBV5-1 and TRBJ1-2, with D unclear. The source material was blood. The CDR3 DNA reads TGCGCCAGCAGCCTTCCCGGGTCCACCCACTATGGCTACACCTTC. It yields the protein CASSLPGSTHYGYTF. Supplemented by reference TRBV5-1 and TRBJ1-2, the full variable domain reads KAGVTQTPRYLIKTRGQQVTLSCSPISGHRSVSWYQQTPGQGLQFLFEYFSETQRNKGNFPGRFSGRQFSNSRSEMNVSTLELGDSALYLCASSLPGSTHYGYTFGSGTRLTVV.